This TCR beta chain was sequenced for a study of cytotoxic CD8 clonotypes in ibrutinib-treated CLL. Study in general: Responses comprised 24 partial and 2 complete; at median approximately six years, about 14 remained remitted and about twelve progressed.

Repertoires were generated with immunoSEQ multiplex PCR, while TCRdb's copy carries only in-frame clones and drops some. Of fewer than 400,000 clones detected, over 60% appear once; the ten largest clones hold approximately 6%. Germline V gene sequence: CDR1 SEHNR, CDR2 FQNEAQ (reference sequence). The V end lost 4 bases, the J end lost 2 bases, and 12 bases lay between the germline ends. CDR3 length: 14 residues. This sample comprised PBMCs, obtained after 36 months of ibrutinib treatment. This chain joins TRBV7-9 and TRBJ2-7; perhaps TRBD1 as D (7 bases). This TCR was recovered from a human donor with chronic lymphocytic leukemia. CDR3 protein: CASSSGQRAYEQYF. CDR3 sequence (DNA): TGTGCCAGCAGCTCGGGACAGCGGGCCTACGAGCAGTACTTC. Full variable domain (outside the CDR3, taken from reference TRBV7-9 and TRBJ2-7): DTGVSQNPRHKITKRGQNVTFRCDPISEHNRLYWYRQTLGQGPEFLTYFQNEAQLEKSRLLSDRFSAERPKGSFSTLEIQRTEQGDSAMYLCASSSGQRAYEQYFGPGTRLTVT.